A single sample is the source of the 3 T cell receptor beta chains below, sequenced in a study of early T cells in non-severe SARS-CoV-2 infection. In TCRdb, the 5' RACE reads were re-called with MiXCR into one record per CDR3 protein. The sample lists fewer than 80,000 distinct CDR3 sequences, around 14% seen once, with approximately 5% in the top ten. Sequenced input: whole blood. The receptors stem from an adult who was a healthcare worker with PCR-confirmed SARS-CoV-2 infection or an uninfected control (not recorded which).

This clonotype was found many times. The V call is TRBV11-2, the J call TRBJ2-7; maybe TRBD2 (6 bases). CDR3 size: 14 residues. Germline V gene sequence: CDR1 SGHAT, CDR2 FQNNGV. Trimming pared 5 bases from V and 4 bases from J, leaving 15 bases between. CDR3 residues: CASSPRGGGYEQYF. CDR3 nucleotide sequence: TGTGCCAGCAGCCCACGGGGAGGAGGGTACGAGCAGTACTTC.

This clonotype was recorded a few times. The chain couples TRBV20-1 to TRBJ2-1, with a possible D match to TRBD2 (5 bases). The CDR3 covers 14 residues. Germline loops: CDR1 DFQATT, CDR2 SNEGSKA (reference sequence). Between the trimmed V and J ends, which lost 2 bases and 7 bases, there was a span of 15 bases. The CDR3 loop is CSARIHTRGNEQFF. CDR3 in DNA: TGCAGTGCTAGAATTCATACCCGGGGTAATGAGCAGTTCTTC.

This clonotype was counted ten times or more. V gene TRBV15 combines with J gene TRBJ2-7; 8 bases map to TRBD2. J was trimmed by 5 bases and V by 1 base; bases with no gene match: 4. Looked up from germline, CDR1 is LNHNV and CDR2 is YYDKDF (reference sequence). This CDR3 has 14 amino acids. In DNA, the CDR3 is TGTGCCACCAGCAGAGCGGGGGGGGAGGACGAGCAGTACTTC. It translates to CATSRAGGEDEQYF.